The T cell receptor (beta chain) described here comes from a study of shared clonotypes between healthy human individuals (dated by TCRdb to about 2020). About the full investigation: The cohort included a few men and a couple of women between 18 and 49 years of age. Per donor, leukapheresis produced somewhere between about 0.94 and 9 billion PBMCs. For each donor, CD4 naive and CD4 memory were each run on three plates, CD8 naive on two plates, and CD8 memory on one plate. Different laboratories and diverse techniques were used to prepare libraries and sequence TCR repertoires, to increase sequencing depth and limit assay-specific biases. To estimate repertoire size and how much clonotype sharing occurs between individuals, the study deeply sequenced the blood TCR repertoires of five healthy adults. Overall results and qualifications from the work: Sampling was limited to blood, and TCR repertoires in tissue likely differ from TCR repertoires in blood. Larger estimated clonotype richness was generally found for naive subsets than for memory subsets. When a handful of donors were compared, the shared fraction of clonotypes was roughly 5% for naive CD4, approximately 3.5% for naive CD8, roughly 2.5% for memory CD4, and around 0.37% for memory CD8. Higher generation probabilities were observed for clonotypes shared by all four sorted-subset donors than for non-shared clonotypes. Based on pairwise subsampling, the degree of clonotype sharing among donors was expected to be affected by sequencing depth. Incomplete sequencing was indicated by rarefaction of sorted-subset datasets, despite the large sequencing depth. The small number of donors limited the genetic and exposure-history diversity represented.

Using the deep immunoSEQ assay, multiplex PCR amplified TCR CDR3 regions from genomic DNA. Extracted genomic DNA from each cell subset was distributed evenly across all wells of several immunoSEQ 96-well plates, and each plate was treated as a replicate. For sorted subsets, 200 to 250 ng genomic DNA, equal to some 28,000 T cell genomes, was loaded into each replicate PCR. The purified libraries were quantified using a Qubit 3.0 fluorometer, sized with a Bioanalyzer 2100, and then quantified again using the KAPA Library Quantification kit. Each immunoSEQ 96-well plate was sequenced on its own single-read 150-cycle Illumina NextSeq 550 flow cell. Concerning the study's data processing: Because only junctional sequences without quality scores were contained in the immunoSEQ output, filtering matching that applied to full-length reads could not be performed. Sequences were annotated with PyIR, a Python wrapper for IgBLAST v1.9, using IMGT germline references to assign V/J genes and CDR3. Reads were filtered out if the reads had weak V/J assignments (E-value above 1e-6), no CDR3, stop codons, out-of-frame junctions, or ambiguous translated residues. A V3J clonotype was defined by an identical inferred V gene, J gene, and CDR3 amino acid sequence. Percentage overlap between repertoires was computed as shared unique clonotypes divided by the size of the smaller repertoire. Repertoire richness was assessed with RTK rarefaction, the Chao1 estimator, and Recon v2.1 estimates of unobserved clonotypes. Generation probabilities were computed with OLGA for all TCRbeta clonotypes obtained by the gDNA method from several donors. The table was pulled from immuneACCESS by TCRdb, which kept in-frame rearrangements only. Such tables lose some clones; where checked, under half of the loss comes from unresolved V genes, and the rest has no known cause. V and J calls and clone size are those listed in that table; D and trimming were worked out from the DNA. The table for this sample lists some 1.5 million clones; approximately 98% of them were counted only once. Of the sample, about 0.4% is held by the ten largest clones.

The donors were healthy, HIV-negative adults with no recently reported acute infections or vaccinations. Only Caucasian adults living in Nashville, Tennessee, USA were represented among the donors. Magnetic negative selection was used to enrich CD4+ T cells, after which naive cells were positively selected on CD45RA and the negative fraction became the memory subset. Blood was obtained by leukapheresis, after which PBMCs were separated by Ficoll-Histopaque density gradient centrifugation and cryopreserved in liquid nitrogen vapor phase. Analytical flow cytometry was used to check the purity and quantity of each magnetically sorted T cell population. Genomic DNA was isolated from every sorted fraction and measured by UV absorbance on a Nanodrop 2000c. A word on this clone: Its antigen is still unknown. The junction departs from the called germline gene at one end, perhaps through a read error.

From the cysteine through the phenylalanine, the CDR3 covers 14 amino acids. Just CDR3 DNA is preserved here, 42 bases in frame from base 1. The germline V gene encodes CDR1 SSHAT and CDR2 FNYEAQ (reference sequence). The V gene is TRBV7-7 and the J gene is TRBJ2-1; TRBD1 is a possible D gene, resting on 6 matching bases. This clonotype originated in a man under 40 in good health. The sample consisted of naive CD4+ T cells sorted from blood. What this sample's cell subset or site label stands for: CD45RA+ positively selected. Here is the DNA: TGTGCTAGCAGCTTAGGAAGGACAGCCGGCCCCCAGTTCTTC. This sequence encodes CASSLGRTAGPQFF.